Listed below are T cell receptor beta chains from one sample, sequenced in a study of T cell repertoires in cytomegalovirus infection. From the reads, TCRdb called clonotypes with MiXCR, one entry per CDR3 protein. Of 400,000 or so distinct CDR3 sequences detected, around 32% appear once; the ten largest clones hold approximately 14%. Sequencing was carried out using PBMCs. These receptors were obtained from a human donor in good health (CMV status not recorded). Some clones in this sample may be carry-over from other donors' samples. The CDR3 runs from the conserved cysteine through the conserved F or W. The D gene is left open where the match is weak. Expanded clones get a size class; other rows say once, few or many, or leave the size out.

TRBV20-1	TRBJ1-1	TRBD1	few	TGCAGTGCTCTGGGGCTCCCGGGACAGGGAGGACCTGAAGCTTTCTTT	CSALGLPGQGGPEAFF
TRBV6-5	TRBJ2-1	TRBD1	few	TGTGCCAGCAGCTGGGCCCGGGACAGGGAAAATGAGCAGTTCTTC	CASSWARDRENEQFF
TRBV7-9	TRBJ2-7	TRBD2	many	TGTGCCAGCAGCTTAGCTCTAGCGGGCTACTCCTACGAGCAGTACTTC	CASSLALAGYSYEQYF
TRBV5-4	TRBJ1-6	TRBD1	NA	TGTGCCAGCAGCTTGCGGGACAGGGGGCGCGGTTCACCCCTCCACTTT	CASSLRDRGRGSPLHF
TRBV14	TRBJ1-2	NA	NA	TGTGCCAGCAGCCTTGCGGGACTCTCGGGTGGCTACACCTTC	CASSLAGLSGGYTF
TRBV7-9	TRBJ1-1	NA	NA	TGTGCCAGCAGCTTTACCGGGGGTGAAGCTTTCTTT	CASSFTGGEAFF
TRBV10-3	TRBJ1-1	NA	many	TGTGCCATCAGTGCAGTCCCAGGGGAAGCTTTCTTT	CAISAVPGEAFF
TRBV11-2	TRBJ1-3	TRBD1	few	TGTGCCAGCAGCTTAGCCGGACAGGGGCCCCCTCTGGAAAACACCATATATTTT	CASSLAGQGPPLENTIYF
TRBV5-5	TRBJ1-1	NA	few	TGTGCCAGCAGCTGGGGGGCTGGCACTGAAGCTTTCTTT	CASSWGAGTEAFF
TRBV4-1	TRBJ1-2	TRBD1	many	TGCGCCAGCAGCCAGGACAGGGGGAACTATGGCTACACCTTC	CASSQDRGNYGYTF
TRBV5-6	TRBJ1-5	TRBD1	few	TGTGCCAGCAGCTTGGGCCGGGGACAGGGGAACAATCAGCCCCAGCATTTT	CASSLGRGQGNNQPQHF
TRBV7-8	TRBJ2-2	NA	many	TGTGCCAGCAGCTTAGTCCAGGGATTGGGCACCGGGGAGCTGTTTTTT	CASSLVQGLGTGELFF
TRBV12-3/TRBV12-4	TRBJ2-2	NA	few	TGTGCCAGCAGTTTAGGGCGGTCCGGGGAGCTGTTTTTT	CASSLGRSGELFF
TRBV4-2	TRBJ1-5	NA	NA	TGTGCCAGCAGCCAAGATGGGACGGGGATTAGCAATCAGCCCCAGCATTTT	CASSQDGTGISNQPQHF
TRBV5-6	TRBJ1-5	NA	few	TGTGCCAGCAGCTTGTGGGCGGGGGCTTATAGCAATCAGCCCCAGCATTTT	CASSLWAGAYSNQPQHF
TRBV7-9	TRBJ2-7	NA	few	TGTGCCAGCAGCTTAGCGGCTACCCGAGGGAGGCCCGGCTTGGTCTTC	CASSLAATRGRPGLVF
TRBV20-1	TRBJ1-4	NA	NA	TGCAGTGCTACCAATCCGGATAATGAAAAACTGTTTTTT	CSATNPDNEKLFF
TRBV2	TRBJ2-1	TRBD1	few	TGTGCCAGTCCCCGGGACAGCACTTACAATGAGCAGTTCTTC	CASPRDSTYNEQFF